This T cell receptor beta chain was observed in a study of blood T cell repertoires in COVID-19. Only in-frame clones appear in the TCRdb table, and some are missing; sequencing was by immunoSEQ multiplex PCR. The sample yields some 270,000 clones, 80% to 90% seen once. Germline V gene lookup returns CDR1 SGHVS and CDR2 FQNEAQ. The CDR3 contains 16 residues. A word on this clone: At one end the junction does not follow the germline gene, possibly because of a read error.

The chain joins TRBV7-8 to TRBJ2-3; a weak D match, TRBD2 (5 bases). Sequencing was performed on peripheral blood. The clonotype was recovered from a woman aged 70-85 years with acute or convalescent COVID-19. Here the CDR3 DNA reads TGTGCCAGCAGTTGGCCACCCTTAGGCCAGGAGGATACGCAGTTTTTT. Its protein product is CASSWPPLGQEDTQFF. Filled out from reference TRBV7-8 and TRBJ2-3, the complete variable domain reads GAGVSQSPRYKVAKRGQDVALRCDPISGHVSLFWYQQALGQGPEFLTYFQNEAQLDKSGLPSDRFFAERPEGSVSTLKIQRTQQEDSAVYLCASSWPPLGQEDTQFFGPGTRLTVL.